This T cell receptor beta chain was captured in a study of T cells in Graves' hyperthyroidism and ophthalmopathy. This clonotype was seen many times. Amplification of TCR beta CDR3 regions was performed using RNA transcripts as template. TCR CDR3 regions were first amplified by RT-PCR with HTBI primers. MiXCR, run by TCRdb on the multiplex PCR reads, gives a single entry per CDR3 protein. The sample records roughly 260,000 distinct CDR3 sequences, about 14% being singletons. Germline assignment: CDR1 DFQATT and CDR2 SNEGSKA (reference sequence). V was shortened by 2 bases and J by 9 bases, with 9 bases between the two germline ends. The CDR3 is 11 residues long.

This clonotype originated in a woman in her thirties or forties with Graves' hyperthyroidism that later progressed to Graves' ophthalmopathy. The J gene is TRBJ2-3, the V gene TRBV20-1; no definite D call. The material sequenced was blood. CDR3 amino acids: CSARLPITQYF. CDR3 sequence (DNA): TGCAGTGCTAGATTGCCCATAACGCAGTATTTT.